These 27 T cell receptor beta chains originate from one sample sequenced in a study of blood T cell repertoires in COVID-19. TCRdb keeps only in-frame clones here, not all; method: immunoSEQ multiplex PCR. The table has a few hundred thousand clones, roughly 83% seen once. The sequenced sample was peripheral blood. The receptors were sampled from a woman between 50 and 59 years old with acute or convalescent COVID-19.

The V call is TRBV5-1, the J call TRBJ2-5; no reliable D call. CDR3 length: 15 amino acids. With 1 base removed from V and 1 base from J, the gap between germline ends came to 11 bases. The germline gives CDR1 SGHRS, CDR2 YFSETQ. CDR3 loop: CASSLKLQIQETQYF. The CDR3 bases are TGCGCCAGCAGCTTGAAGCTACAGATCCAAGAGACCCAGTACTTC.

The chain carries TRBV6-5 and TRBJ2-1; no firm D call. CDR3 length: 15 amino acids. Trimming stripped 2 bases from V and 10 bases from J, with 18 bases between. Per the germline V gene, CDR1 is MNHEY and CDR2 is SVGAGI. Here the CDR3 reads CASSYGTPARSEQFF. In DNA form, the CDR3 reads TGTGCCAGCAGTTACGGCACCCCGGCTAGATCGGAGCAGTTCTTC.

The rearrangement links TRBV28 to TRBJ2-3; D is uncertain. CDR1 MDHEN and CDR2 SYDVKM come from the germline V gene. The CDR3 length is 12 residues. The V gene lost 4 bases and the J gene lost 4 bases, with 6 bases spanning the gap. CDR3 in amino acids: CASSSSPDTQYF. The CDR3 DNA reads as TGTGCCAGCAGTTCCTCTCCAGATACGCAGTATTTT.

The rearrangement links TRBV28 to TRBJ1-2; D possibly corresponds to TRBD1 (5 bases). Per the germline V gene, CDR1 is MDHEN and CDR2 is SYDVKM. Between the trimmed V and J ends, which lost 6 bases and 2 bases, there was a span of 7 bases. This CDR3 has 12 residues. CDR3 in amino acids: CASSDRNYGYTF. The CDR3 DNA reads TGTGCCAGCAGCGACAGAAACTATGGCTACACCTTC.

This sequence joins TRBV5-1 and TRBJ2-5, with TRBD2 as a possible D gene (6 bases). V lost 0 bases and J lost 4, with 10 bases in between. CDR1 SGHRS and CDR2 YFSETQ come from the germline V gene. This CDR3 is 14 amino acids long. The CDR3 DNA follows: TGCGCCAGCAGCTTGGGTCGGCGGGGAGAGACCCAGTACTTC. Translating it yields CASSLGRRGETQYF.

The chain joins TRBV2 to TRBJ1-6; perhaps TRBD1 as D (6 bases). The CDR3 contains 14 residues. Germline V CDR1 and CDR2: SNHLY, FYNNEI. V was clipped by 7 bases and J by 6 bases, with 13 bases between them. CDR3 region: CASNRVLGNSPLHF. CDR3 nucleotides: TGTGCCAGCAACAGGGTTTTGGGTAATTCACCCCTCCACTTT.

The J gene is TRBJ1-2, the V gene TRBV9, with D uncertain. Trimming removed 0 bases from V and 0 bases from J, with 9 bases in between. The germline V gene has CDR1 SGDLS and CDR2 YYNGEE. There are 15 residues in the CDR3. The CDR3 DNA reads TGTGCCAGCAGCGTAGACATCAAAGCTAACTATGGCTACACCTTC. It is translated as CASSVDIKANYGYTF.

The J gene is TRBJ2-1, the V gene TRBV7-8, with D possibly matching TRBD2 (6 bases). Trimming removed 1 base at V and 0 bases at J, with 10 bases between. CDR3 size: 16 residues. The germline CDR1 and CDR2 sequences are SGHVS and FQNEAQ. The CDR3 coding sequence is TGTGCCAGCAGCTTAGAGATCGGGAGCTCCTACAATGAGCAGTTCTTC. Its translation: CASSLEIGSSYNEQFF.

CDR3 sequence reads: CASSEREGSYNEQFF. The CDR3 DNA reads as TGTGCCAGCAGTGAGCGGGAGGGTTCCTACAATGAGCAGTTCTTC. The chain recombines TRBV2 with TRBJ2-1, with 9 bases lining up with TRBD2. The CDR3 length is 15 residues. J gave up 1 base and V 3 bases, and 1 base lay outside the gene matches. Germline-derived CDR1 and CDR2 are SNHLY and FYNNEI.

This chain joins TRBV24-1 and TRBJ2-3; D is ambiguous. V was cut by 1 base and J by 4 bases, with 5 bases left in between. This CDR3 is 13 amino acids long. Per germline, CDR1 KGHDR and CDR2 SFDVKD. CDR3 residues: CATSDLQSDTQYF. CDR3 DNA sequence: TGTGCCACCAGTGATTTACAATCAGATACGCAGTATTTT.

The V call is TRBV7-2, the J call TRBJ2-6, with 7 positions matching TRBD2. V shed 3 bases and J 0 bases; nucleotides not matched to a gene: 2. This CDR3 is 16 amino acids long. The germline V gene has CDR1 SGHTA and CDR2 FQGNSA. This chain's CDR3 is CASSFGGSSGANVLTF. The CDR3 DNA follows: TGTGCCAGCAGCTTTGGCGGGAGCTCTGGGGCCAACGTCCTGACTTTC.

The table lists this clone with a few counts. V gene TRBV7-9 combines with J gene TRBJ2-5; TRBD1 is a possible D gene (6 bases). The CDR3 spans 18 residues. V was pared by 0 bases and J by 1 base, with 18 bases between. Germline CDR1 and CDR2: SEHNR and FQNEAQ (reference sequence). The CDR3 DNA sequence: TGTGCCAGCAGCTTAGCGAGGTGGGGCAGGGGCGGCCAAGAGACCCAGTACTTC. It specifies CASSLARWGRGGQETQYF. Combining the CDR3 with reference TRBV7-9 and TRBJ2-5 gives the whole variable domain DTGVSQNPRHKITKRGQNVTFRCDPISEHNRLYWYRQTLGQGPEFLTYFQNEAQLEKSRLLSDRFSAERPKGSFSTLEIQRTEQGDSAMYLCASSLARWGRGGQETQYFGPGTRLLVL.

Of note for this clone: Other DNA sequences from this sample encode an identical CDR3 as well. The chain carries TRBV6-5 and TRBJ2-7, with a weak D call TRBD1 (6 bases). This CDR3 comprises 13 residues. V shed 6 bases and J shed 3 bases, with 12 bases lying between them. CDR1 and CDR2 (germline): MNHEY, SVGAGI. The CDR3 loop reads CASSRTGSYEQYF. The CDR3 bases are TGTGCCAGCAGCCGTACAGGGAGCTACGAGCAGTACTTC.

The chain uses TRBV19 and TRBJ2-7; 12 bases line up with TRBD1. Unmatched junction bases numbered 7, after V lost 1 base and J lost 12 bases. The germline gives CDR1 LNHDA, CDR2 SQIVND (reference sequence). The CDR3 has 14 amino acids. CDR3 sequence: CASSIGEGQGAMYF. In nucleotides, the CDR3 is TGTGCCAGTAGTATAGGAGAGGGACAGGGGGCGATGTACTTC.

CDR3: CASSPVSGSYEQFF. DNA of the CDR3: TGTGCCAGCAGCCCGGTAAGCGGGAGCTATGAGCAGTTCTTC. The chain links TRBV5-4 to TRBJ2-1; 8 bases agree with TRBD2. The J segment lost 8 bases and the V segment lost 4 bases, leaving 8 bases of the junction unmatched. CDR3 length equals 14 residues. Germline CDR1 SGHNT, CDR2 YYREEE (reference sequence). Supplemented by reference TRBV5-4 and TRBJ2-1, the full variable domain reads ETGVTQSPTHLIKTRGQQVTLRCSSQSGHNTVSWYQQALGQGPQFIFQYYREEENGRGNFPPRFSGLQFPNYSSELNVNALELDDSALYLCASSPVSGSYEQFFGPGTRLTVL.

The chain couples TRBV3-1 (or the pseudogene TRBV3-2) to TRBJ2-1; 15 bases line up with TRBD2. CDR3 length equals 17 residues. The junction had 9 bases not matched to a gene; V was cut back by 8 bases and J by 4 bases. The germline CDR1 and CDR2 sequences are LGHDT and YNNKEL (reference sequence). CDR3 region: CASGLAGGGPVYNEQFF. DNA of the CDR3: TGTGCCAGCGGACTAGCGGGAGGGGGTCCGGTATACAATGAGCAGTTCTTC.

The J gene is TRBJ2-7, the V gene TRBV19; D is possibly TRBD2 (5 bases). The ends were cut back, 6 bases at V and 3 bases at J, with 15 bases in the middle. Germline-derived CDR1 and CDR2 are LNHDA and SQIVND (reference sequence). The CDR3 runs to 14 residues. The DNA of the CDR3 is TGTGCCAGTAGCCCAACTATCGGGGTCTACGAGCAGTACTTC. The encoded protein is CASSPTIGVYEQYF.

This chain joins TRBV7-2 and TRBJ1-1; 9 bases match TRBD1. The trim removed 3 bases at V and 5 bases at J, leaving 4 bases unmatched. The CDR3 consists of 14 residues. The germline V gene has CDR1 SGHTA and CDR2 FQGNSA. This CDR3 reads CASSFGTGWTEAFF. The CDR3 bases are TGTGCCAGCAGCTTTGGGACAGGGTGGACTGAAGCTTTCTTT.

Here the CDR3 DNA reads TGTGCCAGCAGCGACCGGGGACTAGCGGACCCCACAGATACGCAGTATTTT. This gives the protein CASSDRGLADPTDTQYF. The chain recombines TRBV6-2 or TRBV6-3 with TRBJ2-3, with 11 bases fitting TRBD2. V lost 6 bases, J lost 2 bases, and 10 bases stayed unmatched. The germline gives CDR1 MNHEY, CDR2 SVGEGT. The CDR3 extends over 17 amino acids.

The chain combines TRBV10-2 with TRBJ1-4; D gene uncertain. Per the germline V gene, CDR1 is WSHSY and CDR2 is SAAADI. V lost 3 bases to trimming and J lost 3 bases, with 8 bases between them. The CDR3 sequence is 14 residues long. The DNA for the CDR3 is TGCGCCAGCAGTGAAGGGAGGGCTAATGAAAAACTGTTTTTT. It yields the protein CASSEGRANEKLFF.

In regard to this clone: An end of the junction differs from the germline gene, which may be a read error. The rearrangement joins TRBV7-7 to TRBJ2-3; D remains unclear. Germline loops: CDR1 SSHAT, CDR2 FNYEAQ (reference sequence). The CDR3 length is 13 residues. CDR3 in DNA: TGTGCTAGCAGCGCCAACTTTCGGGATACGCAGTATTTT. Protein sequence: CASSANFRDTQYF.

Remarks on this clone: This specimen includes other DNA sequences encoding the same CDR3. In DNA, the CDR3 is TGTGCCTGGAGTTCCGGGACTAGGAGCGAGCAGTACTTC. This sequence encodes CAWSSGTRSEQYF. The rearrangement links TRBV30 to TRBJ2-7, with TRBD2 identical over 8 bases. CDR3 length: 13 amino acids. Germline CDR1 and CDR2: GTSNPN and SVGIG (reference sequence). The ends lost 2 bases at V and 6 bases at J; junction bases unmatched: 6.

The chain links TRBV28 to TRBJ1-1; 9 bases line up with TRBD1. Germline CDR1 and CDR2: MDHEN and SYDVKM. The CDR3 spans 14 residues. The V and J ends lost 2 bases and 3 bases, in that order; junction bases with no gene match: 1. The CDR3 region is CASSLGTGHTEAFF. The CDR3 DNA follows: TGTGCCAGCAGTTTAGGGACAGGGCACACTGAAGCTTTCTTT.

This sequence joins TRBV7-2 and TRBJ2-1; 8 bases match TRBD2. The V and J ends lost 5 bases and 4 bases, in that order; junction bases with no gene match: 4. The CDR3 covers 14 residues. The germline V gene has CDR1 SGHTA and CDR2 FQGNSA. The CDR3 DNA sequence: TGTGCCAGCAGCGGTAGCGGGGTATACAATGAGCAGTTCTTC. Translated, it gives CASSGSGVYNEQFF.

The chain combines TRBV4-2 with TRBJ2-7; tentatively, D is TRBD2 (5 bases). The V gene lost 0 bases and the J gene lost 6 bases, with 12 bases spanning the gap. CDR3 length equals 14 residues. Germline V gives CDR1 LGHNA, CDR2 YNFKEQ. The CDR3 loop reads CASSQDLLAGEQYF. The DNA for the CDR3 is TGTGCCAGCAGCCAAGATCTGCTAGCTGGCGAGCAGTACTTC.

This chain uses TRBV7-8 with TRBJ2-7; no reliable D call. CDR1 and CDR2 (germline): SGHVS, FQNEAQ. This CDR3 contains 14 residues. V was cut by 0 bases and J by 3 bases, with 9 bases left in between. The CDR3: CASSLAAGLYEQYF. For the CDR3, the DNA is TGTGCCAGCAGCTTAGCTGCCGGTCTCTACGAGCAGTACTTC.

The chain has TRBV5-1 and TRBJ1-6, with 8 bases matching TRBD1. J gave up 7 bases and V 2 bases, and 8 bases lay outside the gene matches. This CDR3 is built from 16 residues. Germline V gene lookup returns CDR1 SGHRS and CDR2 YFSETQ. CDR3 coding DNA: TGCGCCAGCAGCTTAACCGGACAGGGCCGCAATTCACCCCTCCACTTT. Residues: CASSLTGQGRNSPLHF.